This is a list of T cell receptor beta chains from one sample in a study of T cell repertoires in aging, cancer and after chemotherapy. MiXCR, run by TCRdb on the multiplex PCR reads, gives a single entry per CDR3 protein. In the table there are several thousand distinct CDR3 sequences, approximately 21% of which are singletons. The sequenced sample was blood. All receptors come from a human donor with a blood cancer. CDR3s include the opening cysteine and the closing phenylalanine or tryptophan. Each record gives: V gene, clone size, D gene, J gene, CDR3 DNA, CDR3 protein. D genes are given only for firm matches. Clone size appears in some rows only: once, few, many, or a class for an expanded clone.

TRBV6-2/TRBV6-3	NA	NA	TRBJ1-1	TGTGCCAGCAGCCAGGGAGGGGGAAGGACTGAAGCTTTCTTT	CASSQGGGRTEAFF
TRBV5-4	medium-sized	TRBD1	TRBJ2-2	TGTGCCAGCAGTCCCGGGACAGGGACCGGGGAGCTGTTTTTT	CASSPGTGTGELFF
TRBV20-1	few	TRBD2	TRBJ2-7	TGCAGTGCTAGCCCCGGGACTAGCGGGCCGGAGCAGTACTTC	CSASPGTSGPEQYF
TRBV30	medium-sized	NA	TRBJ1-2	TGTGCCTGGACCGACGGGCCCGGGAGCTACACCTTC	CAWTDGPGSYTF
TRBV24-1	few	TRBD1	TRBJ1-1	TGTGCCACCACCCCTGAAGGGGGCGTCGGGGGAAACGCTGAAGCTTTCTTT	CATTPEGGVGGNAEAFF
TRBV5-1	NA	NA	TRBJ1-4	TGCGCCAGCGCAACAGGGTCAACTAATGAAAAACTGTTTTTT	CASATGSTNEKLFF
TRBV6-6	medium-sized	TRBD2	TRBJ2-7	TGTGCCAGCGCGGCGCGGGGGGGAGTGGGGGAGCAGTACTTC	CASAARGGVGEQYF
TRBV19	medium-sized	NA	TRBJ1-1	TGTGCCAGTAGTGCGACACAGGGAAACACTGAAGCTTTCTTT	CASSATQGNTEAFF
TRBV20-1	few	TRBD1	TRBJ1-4	TGCAGTGCTGGACAGGGCTTTAATGAAAAACTGTTTTTT	CSAGQGFNEKLFF
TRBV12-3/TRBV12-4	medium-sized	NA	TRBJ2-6	TGTGCCAGCAGTTCTCGAGGGGCTGGGGCCAACGTCCTGACTTTC	CASSSRGAGANVLTF
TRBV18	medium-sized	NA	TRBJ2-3	TGTGCCAGCTCACCTTATTACCGGGACAACACCCGAACGCAGTATTTT	CASSPYYRDNTRTQYF
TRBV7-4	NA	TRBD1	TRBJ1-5	TGTGCCAGCAGCCGACAGGGACGGCAGCCCCAGCATTTT	CASSRQGRQPQHF
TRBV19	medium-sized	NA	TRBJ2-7	TGTGCCAGTACCACGTCTGGGGGCGCAGGGAGCGAGCAGTACTTC	CASTTSGGAGSEQYF
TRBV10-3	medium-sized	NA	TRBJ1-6	TGTGCCATCAGTGAGTCGGCACAGGGATCTTATAATTCACCCCTCCACTTT	CAISESAQGSYNSPLHF
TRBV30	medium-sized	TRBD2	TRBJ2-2	TGTGCCTGGAGCACCGGGCTAGCGGGGAGAACCGGGGAGCTGTTTTTT	CAWSTGLAGRTGELFF
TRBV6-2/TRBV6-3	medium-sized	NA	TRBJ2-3	TGTGCCAGCAGTTACGGACAGACCCCTCCAGATACGCAGTATTTT	CASSYGQTPPDTQYF
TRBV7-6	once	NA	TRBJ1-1	TGCGCCAGCAGCTCGATGGGGAACACTGAAGCTTTCTTT	CASSSMGNTEAFF
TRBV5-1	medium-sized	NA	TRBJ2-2	TGCGCCAGCAGCTTGGCCAGGGGTTACACCGGGGAGCTGTTTTTT	CASSLARGYTGELFF
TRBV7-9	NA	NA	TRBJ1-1	TGTGCCAGCAGCCCTTCGTGGTCCAACACTGAAGCTTTCTTT	CASSPSWSNTEAFF
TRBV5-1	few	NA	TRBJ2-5	TGCGCCAGCAAGTCTCAAGAGACCCAGTACTTC	CASKSQETQYF
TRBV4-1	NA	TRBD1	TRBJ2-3	TGCGCCAGCAGCCAAGAAGGGACAGGGTCTACTAGCACAGATACGCAGTATTTT	CASSQEGTGSTSTDTQYF
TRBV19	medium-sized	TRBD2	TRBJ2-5	TGTGCCAGTAGTGAGGCACTAGCGGGGGTAGGAGAGACCCAGTACTTC	CASSEALAGVGETQYF
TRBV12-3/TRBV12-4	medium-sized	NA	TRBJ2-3	TGTGCCAGCGCCCGAGTAGGTCCCACAGATACGCAGTATTTT	CASARVGPTDTQYF